The present T cell receptor beta chain was sequenced within a study of blood T cell repertoires in COVID-19 (TCRdb year 2020). For the study in its entirety: Samples from collaborators originated in the United States, Italy and Spain and spanned both the acute and convalescent phases of COVID-19. The material from the prospective study consisted of cDNA or gDNA derived from T cells, B-cell-depleted T cells, or PBMCs. The dataset comprised deeply sampled blood TCRbeta repertoires from subjects exposed to, actively infected with, or recovered from COVID-19. A freely available public database, intended as a resource for researchers studying the immune response to SARS-CoV-2, is where the repertoires were released. The samples were drawn from two sources: the first 160 participants of the ongoing ImmuneRACE study, and 950 to 1,500 subjects contributed by 6 global collaborators. Sample metadata almost always included a de-identified subject ID, COVID-19 status, age in years and sex. Where available, HLA class I and class II types were taken from metadata supplied by the sample provider and were not determined by assay-based typing. Broader findings and caveats from the paper: How much clinical and demographic metadata was included differed by source and by participant, and the metadata was provided uncurated.

TCRbeta CDR3 regions were amplified from genomic DNA by means of the immunoSEQ Assay, a bias-controlled multiplex PCR. The original pipeline was this. The number of nucleated cells in each sample was estimated by amplification of reference gene primers within the assay. To quantify the absolute abundance of each unique TCRbeta CDR3 rearrangement, sequence reads were collapsed and filtered. For each sample, productive Simpson clonality was calculated by taking the square root of Simpson's diversity index across productive rearrangements. This is the immuneACCESS table as TCRdb keeps it, with only in-frame sequences that have V and J called. A part of the clones is gone; compared with another copy, unresolved V genes explain less than half, and the rest is unexplained. V and J calls and clone size are those listed in that table; D and trimming were worked out from the DNA. This sample comprises approximately 93,000 clones, 60% to 80% of them detected only once. The leading ten clones occupy around 14% of the sample.

Including cysteine and phenylalanine, the CDR3 has 15 amino acids. Just the 45-base CDR3 DNA is kept, in frame starting at base 1. The germline V gene yields MNHEY for CDR1 and SVGEGT for CDR2. Trimming takes 1 base from V and 6 bases from J, and the germline ends sit 16 bases apart. The collaborating institutions used their own protocols to collect whole blood in K2EDTA tubes. For TCRbeta analysis, collaborators shipped samples in one of three forms: frozen whole blood, isolated PBMCs, or DNA extracted from either of those sample types. This clone appeared a single time. Which antigen it targets is not known. Per-base quality was not reported, and no clone a single base away is much larger than it.

Source material: peripheral blood. This receptor chain uses TRBV6-2 or TRBV6-3 and TRBJ2-7; 6 matching bases give a weak D call of TRBD2. This TCR was recovered from a woman of 80 years or more with acute or convalescent COVID-19. The CDR3 protein sequence reads: CASSYLGLVSREQYF. The bases are TGTGCCAGCAGTTACTTGGGACTGGTTTCACGCGAGCAGTACTTC.